A single sample gave rise to the 12 T cell receptor beta chains below, sequenced in a study of T cell repertoires in cytomegalovirus infection (dated by TCRdb to between 2017 and 2020). The sample was run on an Illumina HiSeq 1500. The public reads were reprocessed in TCRdb via fastp at Q25 and MiXCR, keeping in-frame beta chains. CDR3 protein duplicates are merged, each entry listing the most common genes and DNA. The sample profile shows some 590,000 distinct CDR3 sequences; approximately 40% of them were found once. The top ten clonotypes cover more than 40% of the sample. Interpreted using the paper, the treatment or condition label stands for: in vitro stimulation with specific CMV peptide epitopes to enrich CMV-specific T cells. Their antigen targets remain unknown. Here the sequenced sample was cultured PBMCs, taken from culture after CMV antigen stimulation. The receptor source for this set is a human donor in good health (CMV status not recorded). Some clones in this sample may be carry-over from other donors' samples.

With regard to this clonotype: This may stem from a read error, because a much larger clone lies one nucleotide away. The gene calls are TRBV7-2 and TRBJ2-4, with D hard to call. Per the germline V gene, CDR1 is SGHTA and CDR2 is FQGNSA. Trimming stripped 4 bases from V and 0 bases from J, with 19 bases between. This CDR3 has 18 residues. The CDR3 loop reads CASSSWSATALAKNIQYF. CDR3 sequence (DNA): TGTGCCAGCAGCTCCTGGTCCGCGACTGCTCTAGCCAAAAACATTCAGTACTTC.

The V and J genes are TRBV12-3 or TRBV12-4 and TRBJ2-7; TRBD1 aligns across 7 bases. The CDR3 runs 13 residues. Losses at the gene ends were 6 bases for V and 4 bases for J; bases not matched to a gene: 6. CDR3 residues: CASRRQGPYEQYF. The CDR3 DNA sequence: TGTGCCAGCAGGCGACAGGGCCCTTACGAGCAGTACTTC.

The chain joins TRBV7-2 to TRBJ1-2; D gene ambiguous. The CDR3 covers 14 residues. V was trimmed by 4 bases and J by 4 bases, leaving 13 bases between them. The germline V gene encodes CDR1 SGHTA and CDR2 FQGNSA. DNA for the CDR3: TGTGCCAGCAGCTACTGGGGAGCGAGCTATGGCTACACCTTC. It translates to CASSYWGASYGYTF.

This chain links TRBV7-2 with TRBJ1-1; no reliable D call. The CDR3 length is 14 residues. Germline V gives CDR1 SGHTA, CDR2 FQGNSA. Trimming left V 4 bases short and J 3 bases short, with 12 bases between. CDR3 nucleotides: TGTGCCAGCAGCTCCTCTCGACTACACACTGAAGCTTTCTTT. Protein: CASSSSRLHTEAFF.

This clonotype was seen just once. This chain connects TRBV20-1 to TRBJ2-1; weak D call: TRBD1 (6 bases). Between the trimmed V and J ends, which lost 5 bases and 5 bases, there was a span of 19 bases. Germline V lookup: CDR1 DFQATT, CDR2 SNEGSKA (reference sequence). This CDR3 comprises 15 residues. The CDR3 region is CSAHHWGRDNNEQFF. The DNA of the CDR3 is TGCAGTGCTCACCACTGGGGCAGGGACAACAATGAGCAGTTCTTC.

The chain has TRBV2 and TRBJ1-2; the D is unclear. The CDR3 has 12 amino acids. Germline CDR1 SNHLY, CDR2 FYNNEI. The V gene lost 5 bases and the J gene lost 4 bases, with 8 bases spanning the gap. CDR3 in DNA: TGTGCCAGCAGTAGAGAACCCTATGGCTACACCTTC. Protein: CASSREPYGYTF.

This clonotype was seen only a few times. This chain links TRBV7-2 with TRBJ1-2; no firm D call. Germline assignment: CDR1 SGHTA and CDR2 FQGNSA. Trimming cost V 2 bases and J 0 bases, with 10 bases left between them. The CDR3 totals 15 residues. The CDR3 nucleotides are TGTGCCAGCAGCTTATGGAGAACCACTAACTATGGCTACACCTTC. Protein sequence: CASSLWRTTNYGYTF.

The V and J genes are TRBV7-8 and TRBJ2-7; D tentatively fits TRBD1 or TRBD2 (5 bases each). Trimming removed 0 bases at V and 2 bases at J, with 11 bases between. This CDR3 spans 15 amino acids. Per germline, CDR1 SGHVS and CDR2 FQNEAQ. CDR3 sequence reads: CASSLAGTLPYEQYF. Written as DNA, the CDR3 is TGTGCCAGCAGCTTAGCCGGGACGCTCCCCTACGAGCAGTACTTC.

Only a few counts were recorded for this clonotype. This sequence joins TRBV10-3 and TRBJ1-6; D is unresolved. Germline V gene lookup returns CDR1 ENHRY and CDR2 SYGVKD. CDR3 size: 15 residues. Trimming cost V 6 bases and J 6 bases, with 15 bases left between them. CDR3 DNA sequence: TGTGCCATCAGCGAAATCCAAGGCATTAATTCACCCCTCCACTTT. This sequence encodes CAISEIQGINSPLHF.

This chain connects TRBV12-3 or TRBV12-4 to TRBJ2-1, with TRBD1 as a possible D gene (5 bases). This CDR3 comprises 16 residues. V was shortened by 5 bases and J by 5 bases, with 19 bases between the two germline ends. As DNA, the CDR3 is TGTGCCAGCAGTCCGCAGGGTGCGCCTACCCACAATGAGCAGTTCTTC. It specifies CASSPQGAPTHNEQFF.

V is TRBV12-3 or TRBV12-4 and J is TRBJ2-3; TRBD2 matches at 8 bases. This CDR3 has 14 amino acids. The junction had 6 bases not matched to a gene; V was cut back by 6 bases and J by 4 bases. CDR3 DNA sequence: TGTGCCAGCAGGACGAGCGGGAGACCAGATACGCAGTATTTT. It translates to CASRTSGRPDTQYF.

This clonotype was seen only a few times. The chain uses TRBV7-9 and TRBJ2-2, with TRBD2 matching over 12 bases. The V gene's germline CDR1 is SEHNR and CDR2 FQNEAQ (reference sequence). With V trimmed by 4 bases and J by 6 bases, 9 bases remained unmatched. There are 17 residues in the CDR3. The CDR3 reads CASSSSPGLAGAGELFF. The DNA for the CDR3 is TGTGCCAGCAGCTCATCGCCGGGACTAGCGGGCGCCGGGGAGCTGTTTTTT.